The entry below gives a single TCR beta chain sequence along with its context. These data originate in a study of control samples from healthy donors and cancer patients. TCRdb's copy holds only in-frame clones and misses some; the assay was immunoSEQ multiplex PCR. The data contain 150,000 or so clones, 90% to 95% of them singletons. Germline V CDR1 and CDR2: MNHEY, SMNVEV (reference sequence). This CDR3 spans 15 amino acids. Between the trimmed V and J ends, which lost 3 bases and 0 bases, there was a span of 12 bases. Material for sequencing was blood. This receptor was taken from a man younger than 35 in good health. V is TRBV27 and J is TRBJ2-7; a weak D match, TRBD2 (5 bases). CDR3 residues: CASSFGSATSYEQYF. Here the CDR3 DNA reads TGTGCCAGCAGTTTCGGTAGCGCTACCTCCTACGAGCAGTACTTC.